One and the same sample provided the 14 T cell receptor beta chains below, sequenced in a study of T cell responses to AZD1222 COVID-19 vaccine. Measured with immunoSEQ multiplex PCR; TCRdb has only the in-frame clones, and not every one. The sample includes about 110,000 clones, around nine tenths of them seen just once. Sequences were derived from peripheral blood, sampled on day 0 of MenACWY control vaccination. The origin of the receptors is an adult in good health.

This clone occurred a few times. This chain connects TRBV10-3 to TRBJ1-2; D unresolved. The CDR3 consists of 14 residues. The V end was cut by 3 bases, the J end by 10 bases, with 18 bases between. Germline lookup yields CDR1 ENHRY and CDR2 SYGVKD. The CDR3 here is CAISDVLASADYTF. CDR3 coding DNA: TGTGCCATCAGTGACGTTCTGGCTTCTGCGGACTACACCTTC.

The chain carries TRBV2 and TRBJ2-1; 12 nucleotides align to TRBD2. Trimming cost V 4 bases and J 3 bases; bases outside gene matches: 4. Germline V gives CDR1 SNHLY, CDR2 FYNNEI. The CDR3 contains 16 residues. The CDR3 DNA is TGTGCCAGCAGTGTTATACTAGCGGGGGGCTACAATGAGCAGTTCTTC. Its translation is CASSVILAGGYNEQFF.

This clone was seen a single time. The chain joins TRBV3-1 (or the pseudogene TRBV3-2) to TRBJ1-3, with D unresolved. The germline V gene has CDR1 LGHDT and CDR2 YNNKEL (reference sequence). Trimming left V 1 base short and J 9 bases short, with 10 bases between. The CDR3 runs 13 residues. In DNA, the CDR3 is TGTGCCAGCAGCCAAGTAGTTAGCAGCACCATATATTTT. It codes for CASSQVVSSTIYF.

The chain is built from TRBV6-2 or TRBV6-3 and TRBJ1-5; 8 positions match TRBD1. J lost 2 bases, V lost 6 bases, and 3 bases had no gene match. The CDR3 covers 14 residues. CDR1 is MNHEY, CDR2 SVGEGT, per germline. The CDR3 DNA reads TGTGCCAGCAGCCAGGGACAGGGCAATCAGCCCCAGCATTTT. This sequence encodes CASSQGQGNQPQHF.

This sequence joins TRBV14 and TRBJ1-2; no definite D call. Germline lookup yields CDR1 SGHDN and CDR2 FVKESK. This CDR3 region has 13 residues. V lost 0 bases to trimming and J lost 5 bases, with 7 bases between them. CDR3 nucleotide sequence: TGTGCCAGCAGCCAAGATGAAGGATATGGCTACACCTTC. Amino acids: CASSQDEGYGYTF.

The genes are TRBV18 and TRBJ2-7; D is unresolved. V lost 6 bases, J lost 2 bases, and 14 bases lay in between. The CDR3 runs to 14 residues. Germline V lookup: CDR1 KGHSH, CDR2 LQKENI. DNA of the CDR3: TGTGCCAGCTCCGTTAGCCGAGGTCCCTACGAGCAGTACTTC. It translates to CASSVSRGPYEQYF.

This chain links TRBV5-1 with TRBJ2-7; TRBD1 matches at 9 bases. V lost 0 bases, J lost 3 bases, and 4 bases stayed unmatched. In germline, CDR1 is SGHRS, CDR2 YFSETQ. The CDR3 contains 15 residues. The DNA for the CDR3 is TGCGCCAGCAGCTTGGAGGGGACAGGGTTCTACGAGCAGTACTTC. Its translation is CASSLEGTGFYEQYF.

The genes are TRBV7-2 and TRBJ2-7; D call uncertain. CDR1 and CDR2 (germline): SGHTA, FQGNSA. The CDR3 is 15 amino acids. V was shortened by 5 bases and J by 3 bases, with 17 bases between the two germline ends. In nucleotides, the CDR3 is TGTGCCAGCAGCCCACCATGGAGAGGCCACTACGAGCAGTACTTC. It is translated as CASSPPWRGHYEQYF.

The gene calls are TRBV18 and TRBJ2-7, with 7 bases aligning to TRBD2. Losses at the gene ends were 8 bases for V and 3 bases for J; bases not matched to a gene: 19. The V gene's germline CDR1 is KGHSH and CDR2 LQKENI. The CDR3 length is 17 residues. The CDR3 DNA reads TGTGCCAGCGCGACCTGGGGGGGGTCCGCTACTTTCTACGAGCAGTACTTC. It specifies CASATWGGSATFYEQYF.

Turning to this clone: At one of its ends the junction is not consistent with the germline gene, which may arise from a read error. The V gene is TRBV7-7, the J gene TRBJ1-1; D is unresolved. Germline CDR1 and CDR2: SSHAT and FNYEAQ (reference sequence). The CDR3 extends over 13 amino acids. For the CDR3, the DNA is TGTGCTAGCAGCTTAAGCGAGAACACTGAAGCTTTCTTT. Protein: CASSLSENTEAFF.

V usage is TRBV29-1 and J usage is TRBJ1-2; D remains ambiguous. Trimming stripped 2 bases from V and 6 bases from J, with 10 bases between. The CDR3 totals 12 residues. Germline CDR1 reads SQVTM; CDR2 reads ANQGSEA. In DNA form, the CDR3 reads TGCAGCGTTGAACTTCGTCCGGATGGCTACACCTTC. Translated: CSVELRPDGYTF.

The chain employs TRBV5-6 and TRBJ1-1; 9 nucleotides line up with TRBD1. Per the germline V gene, CDR1 is SGHDT and CDR2 is YYEEEE. CDR3 length equals 15 residues. V was clipped by 4 bases and J by 7 bases; unmatched bases: 11. CDR3 DNA sequence: TGTGCCAGCAGCAGAAACAGGGGGCGAGAGGGTGAAGCTTTCTTT. Translating gives CASSRNRGREGEAFF.

The chain uses TRBV4-1 and TRBJ2-3; 7 nucleotides align to TRBD2. The CDR3 is made up of 15 amino acids. The V gene end was trimmed by 0 bases and the J gene end by 6 bases; junction bases not matched to a gene: 6. Germline V CDR1 and CDR2: MGHRA, YSYEKL. CDR3 in DNA: TGCGCCAGCAGCCAAGAGCTTCGGGGGGAGGATACGCAGTATTTT. Protein sequence: CASSQELRGEDTQYF.

This rearrangement joins TRBV7-2 to TRBJ2-7, with TRBD2 matching 12 bases. Germline loops: CDR1 SGHTA, CDR2 FQGNSA. With 0 bases clipped from V and 4 bases from J, the junction kept 7 bases outside the gene matches. This CDR3 comprises 17 residues. CDR3 loop: CASSLAASTSGGYEQYF. CDR3 in DNA: TGTGCCAGCAGCTTAGCGGCTTCGACTAGCGGGGGATACGAGCAGTACTTC.